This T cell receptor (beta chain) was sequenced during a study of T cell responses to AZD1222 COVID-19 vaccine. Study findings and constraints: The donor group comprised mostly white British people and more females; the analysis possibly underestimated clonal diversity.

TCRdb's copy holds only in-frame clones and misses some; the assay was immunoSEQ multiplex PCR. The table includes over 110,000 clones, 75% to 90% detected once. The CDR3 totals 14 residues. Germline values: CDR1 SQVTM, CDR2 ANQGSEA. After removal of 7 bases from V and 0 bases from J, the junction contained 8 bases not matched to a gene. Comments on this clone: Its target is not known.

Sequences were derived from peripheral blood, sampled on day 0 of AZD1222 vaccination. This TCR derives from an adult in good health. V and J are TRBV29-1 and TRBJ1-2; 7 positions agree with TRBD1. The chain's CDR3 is CSAPSGTANYGYTF. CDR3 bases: TGCAGCGCGCCCTCCGGGACAGCTAACTATGGCTACACCTTC.